The rows below give T cell receptor beta chains drawn from one sample of a study of technical replicates of blood from a few donors. The method was immunoSEQ multiplex PCR; TCRdb's version includes in-frame clones alone and lacks a portion of them. This table holds under 75,000 clones, approximately 83% found once. Sequenced material: PBMCs. These receptors came from a human donor in good health. Some clones in this sample may be carry-over from other donors' samples. Each CDR3 is given with its conserved first and last residue. The order of the fields is V gene, clone size, D gene, J gene, CDR3 protein, CDR3 DNA. A D gene is named only where the DNA matches it firmly. Only part of the rows carry a size: once, few, many, or a class if the clone is expanded.

V gene: TRBV5-3; clone size: .; D gene: .; J gene: TRBJ2-7; CDR3 protein: CASSQDRTATYEQYF; CDR3 DNA: TGCGCCAGCAGCCAAGATAGGACAGCCACCTACGAGCAGTACTTC
V gene: TRBV14; clone size: few; D gene: .; J gene: TRBJ1-6; CDR3 protein: CASSQSSSYNSPLHF; CDR3 DNA: TGTGCCAGCAGCCAATCCAGCTCCTATAATTCACCCCTCCACTTT
V gene: TRBV11-2; clone size: .; D gene: .; J gene: TRBJ2-7; CDR3 protein: CASSRGTVPGEQYF; CDR3 DNA: TGTGCCAGCAGCCGAGGGACTGTCCCTGGCGAGCAGTACTTC
V gene: TRBV4-3; clone size: .; D gene: .; J gene: TRBJ2-7; CDR3 protein: CASSQDREDLSYEQYF; CDR3 DNA: TGCGCCAGCAGCCAAGATCGGGAAGACCTTTCCTACGAGCAGTACTTC
V gene: TRBV2; clone size: .; D gene: .; J gene: TRBJ2-2; CDR3 protein: CASRSDTNTGELFF; CDR3 DNA: TGTGCCAGCAGATCAGATACGAACACCGGGGAGCTGTTTTTT
V gene: TRBV19; clone size: .; D gene: TRBD1; J gene: TRBJ1-6; CDR3 protein: CASSWGQYNSPLHF; CDR3 DNA: TGTGCCAGTAGTTGGGGACAGTATAATTCACCCCTCCACTTT
V gene: TRBV7-9; clone size: .; D gene: .; J gene: TRBJ1-2; CDR3 protein: CASSLDWQGGAYGYTF; CDR3 DNA: TGTGCCAGCAGCTTAGACTGGCAGGGAGGAGCCTATGGCTACACCTTC
V gene: TRBV6-5; clone size: .; D gene: TRBD2; J gene: TRBJ2-7; CDR3 protein: CASSYGSGGVYEQYF; CDR3 DNA: TGTGCCAGCAGTTACGGTAGCGGGGGGGTATACGAGCAGTACTTC
V gene: TRBV12-1; clone size: .; D gene: .; J gene: TRBJ2-5; CDR3 protein: CASSSRLGEMETQYF; CDR3 DNA: TGTGCCAGCAGCTCCCGCCTGGGAGAAATGGAGACCCAGTACTTC
V gene: TRBV19; clone size: .; D gene: TRBD1; J gene: TRBJ1-1; CDR3 protein: CASSEQGAGDTEAFF; CDR3 DNA: TGTGCCAGTAGTGAACAGGGGGCGGGAGACACTGAAGCTTTCTTT
V gene: TRBV13; clone size: .; D gene: .; J gene: TRBJ2-7; CDR3 protein: CASSLAWQGLEQYF; CDR3 DNA: TGTGCCAGCAGCTTAGCGTGGCAGGGTCTCGAGCAGTACTTC
V gene: TRBV7-9; clone size: .; D gene: .; J gene: TRBJ2-1; CDR3 protein: CASSPGLGGPIEQFF; CDR3 DNA: TGTGCCAGCAGCCCCGGACTGGGGGGTCCCATTGAGCAGTTCTTC
V gene: TRBV4-3; clone size: .; D gene: .; J gene: TRBJ1-6; CDR3 protein: CASSNQGLCNSPLHF; CDR3 DNA: TGCGCCAGCAGCAACCAGGGTTTGTGTAATTCACCCCTCCACTTT
V gene: TRBV29-1; clone size: .; D gene: .; J gene: TRBJ1-2; CDR3 protein: CSVEDQDYGYTF; CDR3 DNA: TGCAGCGTTGAAGATCAGGACTATGGCTACACCTTC
V gene: TRBV15; clone size: once; D gene: TRBD2; J gene: TRBJ2-5; CDR3 protein: CATSRDSSGETQYF; CDR3 DNA: TGTGCCACCAGCAGAGATTCTAGCGGGGAGACCCAGTACTTC
V gene: TRBV18; clone size: .; D gene: TRBD1; J gene: TRBJ2-1; CDR3 protein: CASSPRDRTDNEQFF; CDR3 DNA: TGTGCCAGCTCACCACGGGACAGGACAGACAATGAGCAGTTCTTC
V gene: TRBV5-1; clone size: .; D gene: .; J gene: TRBJ2-7; CDR3 protein: CASSLDPGHADEQYF; CDR3 DNA: TGCGCCAGCAGCTTGGACCCTGGACACGCAGACGAGCAGTACTTC
V gene: TRBV10-3; clone size: .; D gene: .; J gene: TRBJ1-3; CDR3 protein: CAIGGSGNTIYF; CDR3 DNA: TGTGCCATCGGGGGGAGTGGAAACACCATATATTTT
V gene: TRBV7-2; clone size: .; D gene: TRBD2; J gene: TRBJ2-7; CDR3 protein: CASSKGGTKGEQYF; CDR3 DNA: TGTGCCAGCAGCAAAGGTGGGACTAAGGGCGAGCAGTACTTC
V gene: TRBV7-7; clone size: .; D gene: .; J gene: TRBJ1-4; CDR3 protein: CASSLGQGAMNEKLFF; CDR3 DNA: TGTGCCAGCAGCTTAGGGCAGGGTGCCATGAATGAAAAACTGTTTTTT
V gene: TRBV5-1; clone size: .; D gene: .; J gene: TRBJ1-4; CDR3 protein: CASSSGGEGEKLFF; CDR3 DNA: TGCGCCAGCAGCTCGGGAGGGGAAGGTGAAAAACTGTTTTTT
V gene: TRBV10-3; clone size: .; D gene: TRBD2; J gene: TRBJ2-7; CDR3 protein: CAIATSDEQYF; CDR3 DNA: TGTGCCATCGCGACTAGCGACGAGCAGTACTTC
V gene: TRBV5-1; clone size: medium-sized; D gene: TRBD2; J gene: TRBJ2-1; CDR3 protein: CASSFGGGYNEQFF; CDR3 DNA: TGCGCCAGCAGCTTCGGGGGGGGGTACAATGAGCAGTTCTTC
V gene: TRBV6-1; clone size: .; D gene: .; J gene: TRBJ1-5; CDR3 protein: CASSESTGWGNQPQHF; CDR3 DNA: TGTGCCAGCAGTGAATCAACAGGGTGGGGCAATCAGCCCCAGCATTTT
V gene: TRBV6-5; clone size: .; D gene: TRBD1; J gene: TRBJ1-5; CDR3 protein: CASGTGGYQPQHF; CDR3 DNA: TGTGCCAGCGGTACAGGGGGCTATCAGCCCCAGCATTTT
V gene: TRBV2; clone size: .; D gene: .; J gene: TRBJ2-7; CDR3 protein: CASSFTGVPYEQYF; CDR3 DNA: TGTGCCAGCAGTTTCACCGGGGTCCCCTACGAGCAGTACTTC
V gene: TRBV7-3; clone size: once; D gene: TRBD2; J gene: TRBJ2-3; CDR3 protein: CASSQGLVPDTQYF; CDR3 DNA: TGTGCCAGCAGCCAAGGACTAGTCCCAGATACGCAGTATTTT
V gene: TRBV15; clone size: .; D gene: .; J gene: TRBJ2-2; CDR3 protein: CATSVTGGTGELFF; CDR3 DNA: TGTGCCACCAGCGTGACAGGAGGCACCGGGGAGCTGTTTTTT
V gene: TRBV6-1; clone size: .; D gene: .; J gene: TRBJ2-7; CDR3 protein: CASRTGSYEQYF; CDR3 DNA: TGTGCCAGCAGAACAGGTTCCTACGAGCAGTACTTC
V gene: TRBV6-5; clone size: .; D gene: TRBD1; J gene: TRBJ1-1; CDR3 protein: CASSRQGTMNTEAFF; CDR3 DNA: TGTGCCAGCAGCCGACAGGGGACCATGAACACTGAAGCTTTCTTT
V gene: TRBV18; clone size: .; D gene: .; J gene: TRBJ2-2; CDR3 protein: CASSPEESGTGELFF; CDR3 DNA: TGTGCCAGCTCACCGGAAGAGTCGGGAACCGGGGAGCTGTTTTTT
V gene: TRBV5-4; clone size: .; D gene: TRBD2; J gene: TRBJ2-1; CDR3 protein: CASSIPSGRGNEQFF; CDR3 DNA: TGTGCCAGCAGCATCCCTAGCGGGAGGGGCAATGAGCAGTTCTTC
V gene: TRBV2; clone size: .; D gene: .; J gene: TRBJ1-1; CDR3 protein: CASIGSGARNTEAFF; CDR3 DNA: TGTGCCAGTATAGGGAGCGGGGCAAGGAACACTGAAGCTTTCTTT
V gene: TRBV5-4; clone size: .; D gene: TRBD1; J gene: TRBJ2-7; CDR3 protein: CASSNHGQVNYEQYF; CDR3 DNA: TGTGCCAGCAGCAACCACGGACAGGTGAACTACGAGCAGTACTTC
V gene: TRBV7-8; clone size: .; D gene: TRBD2; J gene: TRBJ2-2; CDR3 protein: CASSFRASGGGNTGELFF; CDR3 DNA: TGTGCCAGCAGCTTTCGGGCTAGCGGGGGGGGGAACACCGGGGAGCTGTTTTTT
V gene: TRBV7-2; clone size: .; D gene: TRBD1; J gene: TRBJ1-2; CDR3 protein: CASSIDRDYGYTF; CDR3 DNA: TGTGCCAGCAGCATTGACAGGGACTATGGCTACACCTTC
V gene: TRBV18; clone size: .; D gene: .; J gene: TRBJ2-3; CDR3 protein: CASSPQRSTDTQYF; CDR3 DNA: TGTGCCAGCTCACCACAGAGAAGCACAGATACGCAGTATTTT
V gene: TRBV14; clone size: .; D gene: .; J gene: TRBJ2-7; CDR3 protein: CASSQSPSRGSYEQYF; CDR3 DNA: TGTGCCAGCAGCCAAAGTCCCAGCCGGGGCTCCTACGAGCAGTACTTC
V gene: TRBV7-9; clone size: .; D gene: TRBD1; J gene: TRBJ1-3; CDR3 protein: CASSLVGTGYSGNTIYF; CDR3 DNA: TGTGCCAGCAGCTTAGTAGGGACAGGCTACTCTGGAAACACCATATATTTT
V gene: TRBV10-3; clone size: once; D gene: .; J gene: TRBJ1-2; CDR3 protein: CAISESKTGNTF; CDR3 DNA: TGTGCCATCAGTGAGTCGAAAACCGGGAACACCTTC
V gene: TRBV5-1; clone size: .; D gene: .; J gene: TRBJ2-5; CDR3 protein: CASSLEGGQETQYF; CDR3 DNA: TGCGCCAGCAGCTTGGAAGGGGGCCAAGAGACCCAGTACTTC
V gene: TRBV29-1; clone size: .; D gene: .; J gene: TRBJ2-3; CDR3 protein: CSAARGKDTQYF; CDR3 DNA: TGCAGCGCAGCACGGGGGAAAGATACGCAGTATTTT
V gene: TRBV9; clone size: .; D gene: TRBD1; J gene: TRBJ2-1; CDR3 protein: CASSVATGAGEQFF; CDR3 DNA: TGTGCCAGCAGCGTAGCAACAGGGGCGGGTGAGCAGTTCTTC
V gene: TRBV6-4; clone size: .; D gene: TRBD1; J gene: TRBJ1-2; CDR3 protein: CANKGVDLTGVLEGYTF; CDR3 DNA: TGTGCCAACAAAGGTGTGGACCTAACAGGGGTTCTGGAGGGCTACACCTTC
V gene: TRBV27; clone size: once; D gene: TRBD1; J gene: TRBJ1-4; CDR3 protein: CASSFRDRGEKLFF; CDR3 DNA: TGTGCCAGCAGTTTTCGGGACAGGGGGGAAAAACTGTTTTTT